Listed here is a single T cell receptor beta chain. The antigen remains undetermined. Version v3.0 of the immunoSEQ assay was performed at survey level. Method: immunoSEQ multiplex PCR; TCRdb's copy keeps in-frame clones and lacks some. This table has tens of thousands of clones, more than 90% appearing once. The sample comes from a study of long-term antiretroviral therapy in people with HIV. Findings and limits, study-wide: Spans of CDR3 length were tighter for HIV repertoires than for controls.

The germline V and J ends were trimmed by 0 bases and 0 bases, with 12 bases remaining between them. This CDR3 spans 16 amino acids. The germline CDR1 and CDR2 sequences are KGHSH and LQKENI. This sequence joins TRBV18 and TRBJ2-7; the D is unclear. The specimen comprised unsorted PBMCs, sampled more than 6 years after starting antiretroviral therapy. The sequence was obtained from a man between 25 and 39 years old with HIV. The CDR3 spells CASSPPVFDSSYEQYF. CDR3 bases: TGTGCCAGCTCACCACCGGTGTTTGATAGCTCCTACGAGCAGTACTTC.